The 18 T cell receptor beta chains reported below all come from one sample, sequenced in a study of Tregs in tolerant kidney transplant recipients. The repertoire was sequenced with immunoSEQ multiplex PCR; TCRdb's copy has only in-frame clones and lacks some. The table counts about 30,000 clones; approximately 15% lies in the top ten. The sequences come from CD8+ T cells from blood, collected before the transplant. Source of these receptors: a human donor who received a combined kidney and bone marrow transplant.

Comment on this clone: The CDR3 goes on 3 residues after the read ends, and that part is filled in from the germline J gene. The V call is TRBV19, the J call TRBJ1-5; TRBD1 is a possible D gene (6 bases). Per the germline V gene, CDR1 is LNHDA and CDR2 is SQIVND (reference sequence). The CDR3 has 17 residues. V dropped 4 bases and J dropped 1 base, with 17 bases sitting between them. The DNA read from the CDR3 is TGTGCCAGTAGTAAAGGGGCAGGGGACCCCAGCAATCAGCCC. Its protein product is CASSKGAGDPSNQP. In full, the CDR3 is CASSKGAGDPSNQPQHF.

Notes on this clone: The read ends 3 residues early relative to the CDR3; the germline J gene fills the gap. This chain uses TRBV7-9 with TRBJ2-1, with TRBD2 matching 8 bases. From germline, CDR1 is SEHNR and CDR2 FQNEAQ (reference sequence). The trim removed 2 bases at V and 8 bases at J, leaving 8 bases unmatched. CDR3 size: 15 residues. The CDR3 loop reads CASSLSGGTLDEQFF. The sequenced part of the CDR3 DNA is TGTGCCAGCAGCTTAAGCGGGGGAACTTTAGATGAG.

A note on this clone: The read falls 3 residues short of the CDR3 end, and the missing part is taken from the germline J gene. This chain joins TRBV11-2 and TRBJ2-7; perhaps TRBD2 as D (6 bases). V lost 3 bases and J 2 bases, leaving 14 bases between the germline ends. The CDR3 has 15 amino acids. CDR1 is SGHAT, CDR2 FQNNGV, per germline. This CDR3 is CASSLTRGPTYEQYF. The sequenced CDR3 bases are TGTGCCAGCAGCTTGACGCGGGGCCCAACCTACGAG.

Turning to this clone: The read comes to an end 3 residues before the CDR3 does, leaving the germline J gene to fill in the end. The chain employs TRBV2 and TRBJ1-1, with D perhaps matching TRBD1 (5 bases). V lost 10 bases to trimming and J lost 5 bases, with 17 bases between them. Germline V gene sequence: CDR1 SNHLY, CDR2 FYNNEI. The CDR3 runs to 13 residues. Here the CDR3 reads CANIKEGRTEAFF. CDR3 bases read: TGTGCCAACATTAAGGAGGGGAGGACTGAA.

About this clone: The read stops 3 residues short of the end of the CDR3; the missing end is completed from the germline J gene. J is TRBJ2-2 and V is TRBV19; D unresolved. Trimming removed 6 bases at V and 1 base at J, with 6 bases between. The CDR3 loop spans 13 amino acids. The germline CDR1 and CDR2 sequences are LNHDA and SQIVND (reference sequence). Partial CDR3 DNA: TGTGCCAGTAGACCAGGGAACACCGGGGAG. Translation gives CASRPGNTGE. The entire CDR3 protein reads CASRPGNTGELFF.

Worth noting for this clone: The read finishes 3 residues shy of the CDR3 end, and the germline J gene is used to complete it. This chain connects TRBV20-1 to TRBJ2-2; D perhaps matches TRBD2 (5 bases). CDR3 size: 18 residues. CDR1 is DFQATT and CDR2 is SNEGSKA in the germline V gene (reference sequence). Trimming shortened V by 0 bases and J by 3 bases, and 20 bases separated the two germline ends. The CDR3 sequence: CSARDKTGSGPYTGELFF. CDR3 DNA (partial): TGCAGTGCTAGAGATAAGACTGGCAGCGGCCCTTACACCGGGGAG.

A note on this clone: Sequencing ends 3 residues short of the CDR3 end; the germline J gene provides the rest. The chain employs TRBV5-1 and TRBJ1-6; maybe TRBD1 (6 bases). This CDR3 contains 15 residues. V was cut by 2 bases and J by 6 bases, with 12 bases left in between. Per germline, CDR1 SGHRS and CDR2 YFSETQ. CDR3 bases read: TGCGCCAGCAGCTTTCCCAGGGGTCCTAATTCACCC. Translating it yields CASSFPRGPNSP. The CDR3 as a whole reads CASSFPRGPNSPLHF.

A remark on this clone: The CDR3 end is not reached by the read, which stops 3 residues before it; the germline J gene fills it in. The chain is built from TRBV5-1 and TRBJ2-7, with 9 positions matching TRBD1. The CDR3 spans 15 residues. Losses at the gene ends were 7 bases for V and 0 bases for J; bases not matched to a gene: 8. Germline V gives CDR1 SGHRS, CDR2 YFSETQ. CDR3 DNA (partial): TGCGCCAGCGGGGAGGGGACAGGGCCCTCCTACGAG. Protein: CASGEGTGPSYE. The full CDR3 sequence reads CASGEGTGPSYEQYF.

About this clone: The read ends 3 residues before the CDR3 terminus; that terminus is restored from the germline J gene. This chain joins TRBV7-8 and TRBJ2-1; D is undetermined. Germline CDR1 and CDR2: SGHVS and FQNEAQ. The CDR3 is 14 amino acids. Deletions cut 5 bases from V and 2 bases from J, with 10 bases between. The CDR3 DNA, read in part, is TGTGCCAGCAGCGTTGCGGAACCCTACAATGAG. Its translation: CASSVAEPYNE. The entire CDR3 sequence reads CASSVAEPYNEQFF.

Of note for this clone: The read falls 3 residues short of the CDR3 end, and the missing part is taken from the germline J gene. This chain uses TRBV19 with TRBJ1-1; D possibly corresponds to TRBD1 (5 bases). Germline V gives CDR1 LNHDA, CDR2 SQIVND (reference sequence). The CDR3 is 13 residues long. The V and J ends lost 6 bases and 1 base respectively, with 9 bases between them. CDR3 protein: CASRAGWNTEAFF. CDR3 bases read: TGTGCCAGTAGGGCAGGGTGGAACACTGAA.

Notes on this clone: From the germline J gene comes the end of the CDR3, since the read stops 3 residues before it. The V and J genes are TRBV19 and TRBJ2-1; 8 positions match TRBD2. Germline V gene sequence: CDR1 LNHDA, CDR2 SQIVND (reference sequence). The CDR3 spans 15 residues. The V and J ends lost 4 bases and 4 bases, in that order; junction bases with no gene match: 6. The CDR3 sequence: CASSTSGSGYNEQFF. CDR3 DNA (partial): TGTGCCAGTAGTACTAGCGGGTCAGGATACAATGAG.

Concerning this clone itself: The sequence runs out 3 residues before the end of the CDR3; the remainder is reconstructed from the germline J gene. The V call is TRBV7-3, the J call TRBJ2-1; possible D gene TRBD2, 5 bases. CDR1 and CDR2 from the germline V gene are SGHTA and FQGTGA. V dropped 4 bases and J dropped 4 bases, with 8 bases sitting between them. The CDR3 extends over 13 amino acids. The CDR3 DNA, read in part, is TGTGCCAGCAGCTCGACTACATACAATGAG. This sequence encodes CASSSTTYNE. In full, the CDR3 is CASSSTTYNEQFF.

The CDR3 DNA, read in part, is TGTGCCAGCAGCTCCGGCAGTGGGGGGGGTTACGAG. Protein sequence: CASSSGSGGGYE. The whole CDR3 reads CASSSGSGGGYEQYF. The rearrangement joins TRBV7-3 to TRBJ2-7, with 7 bases lining up with TRBD2. The DNA ends 3 residues before the CDR3 does, and the rest of the CDR3 is filled in from the germline J gene. CDR3 length: 15 residues. Germline V gene data show CDR1 as SGHTA and CDR2 as FQGTGA. Losses at the gene ends were 4 bases for V and 4 bases for J; bases not matched to a gene: 10.

A note on this clone: The read terminates 3 residues before the CDR3 end, so the remaining end is supplied by the germline J gene. The chain employs TRBV30 and TRBJ2-2; D is ambiguous. The germline gives CDR1 GTSNPN, CDR2 SVGIG (reference sequence). With 2 bases removed from V and 7 bases from J, the gap between germline ends came to 11 bases. CDR3 length: 13 amino acids. The chain's CDR3 is CAWSPSAVGELFF. The DNA read from the CDR3 is TGTGCCTGGAGTCCCTCGGCGGTCGGGGAG.

Turning to this clone: The read comes to an end 3 residues before the CDR3 does, leaving the germline J gene to fill in the end. The chain couples TRBV18 to TRBJ2-1, with TRBD1 matching over 10 bases. The CDR3 length is 15 residues. Trimming took 5 bases from V and 2 from J; bases not matched to a gene: 3. CDR1 and CDR2 (germline): KGHSH, LQKENI. CDR3 region: CASSSGQGPYNEQFF. The DNA read from the CDR3 is TGTGCCAGCTCATCGGGACAGGGGCCCTACAATGAG.

About this clone: The CDR3 end lies 3 residues beyond the end of the read and is filled in from the germline J gene. J is TRBJ2-7 and V is TRBV10-2; perhaps TRBD2 as D (5 bases). The CDR3 runs 13 residues. Trimming pared 2 bases from V and 1 base from J, leaving 6 bases between. Germline loops: CDR1 WSHSY, CDR2 SAAADI. CDR3 residues: CASSEQRSYEQYF. Incomplete CDR3 DNA: TGCGCCAGCAGTGAGCAGCGGTCCTACGAG.

Worth noting for this clone: From the germline J gene comes the end of the CDR3, since the read stops 3 residues before it. The chain has TRBV20-1 and TRBJ2-3, with D unresolved. Germline-derived CDR1 and CDR2 are DFQATT and SNEGSKA (reference sequence). The CDR3 consists of 13 residues. The germline V and J ends were trimmed by 2 bases and 1 base, with 7 bases remaining between them. The CDR3 DNA, read in part, is TGCAGTGCTAGATCCCCGGGCACAGATACG. This sequence encodes CSARSPGTDT. The CDR3 in its entirety is CSARSPGTDTQYF.

Comments on this clone: Read coverage stops 3 residues before the CDR3 terminus; the germline J gene supplies the remainder. The chain has TRBV7-3 and TRBJ2-1; perhaps TRBD1 as D (8 bases). Deletions cut 4 bases from V and 4 bases from J, with 14 bases between. Germline lookup yields CDR1 SGHTA and CDR2 FQGTGA. The CDR3 length is 15 residues. The CDR3 sequence: CASSSTQGGYNEQFF. The CDR3 DNA, read in part, is TGTGCCAGCAGCTCTACACAGGGGGGGTACAATGAG.